The 13 T cell receptor beta chains presented below share a single source sample, sequenced in a study of tissue T cells after allogeneic stem cell transplantation. Assay used: immunoSEQ multiplex PCR; TCRdb lists only in-frame clones, some missing. The data show about 3,500 clones, about half seen once. Time point of the sample: mouse harvest day 14 after allogeneic transplant. Mouse grafts combined 10^7 T-cell-depleted bone marrow cells with 10^6 splenic CD5+ T cells. The sequencing input was gut tissue. Receptors originate from a female BALB/c mouse given C57BL/6 T cells with graft-versus-host disease after an allogeneic hematopoietic cell transplant.

This clone is termed medium-sized. Here the gene names and germline are mouse. The read comes to an end 1 residue before the CDR3 does, leaving the germline J gene to fill in the end. The chain employs TRBV16 and TRBJ2-7; weak D call: TRBD1 (7 bases). CDR3 length equals 14 residues. Germline assignment: CDR1 SGHSA and CDR2 FRNQAP. Trimming removed 1 base from V and 4 bases from J, with 11 bases in between. CDR3 DNA (partial): TGTGCAAGCAGCTTAGGAAGGGGGCAATATGAACAGTAC. As protein: CASSLGRGQYEQY. The complete CDR3 protein is CASSLGRGQYEQYF.

This clone was seen a few times. Gene names follow the mouse nomenclature. The read comes to an end 1 residue before the CDR3 does, leaving the germline J gene to fill in the end. The chain has TRBV15 and TRBJ2-7; no reliable D call. With 2 bases removed from V and 4 bases from J, the gap between germline ends came to 6 bases. Germline V lookup: CDR1 SGHND, CDR2 FRSKSL. This CDR3 has 12 amino acids. CDR3 DNA (partial): TGTGCCAGCAGTTTACACAGATATGAACAGTAC. Protein sequence: CASSLHRYEQY. The CDR3 as a whole reads CASSLHRYEQYF.

On this clone: A read error is the likely source, as a far larger clone sits one nucleotide away. Gene labels here are mouse ones. The observed sequence ends 1 residue before the CDR3 terminus, with the missing tail filled in from the germline J gene. The V and J genes are TRBV16 and TRBJ1-2; D is ambiguous. The V gene's germline CDR1 is SGHSA and CDR2 FRNQAP. This CDR3 has 15 residues. V gave up 0 bases and J gave up 3 bases, with 11 bases separating them. The CDR3 sequence is CASSLDRGIYSDYTF. The part of the CDR3 DNA that was read is TGTGCAAGCAGCTTAGATCGAGGCATATACTCCGACTACACC. Complete variable domain (other parts from reference TRBV16 and TRBJ1-2): NAGVIQTPRHKVTGKGQEATLWCEPISGHSAVFWYRQTIVQGLEFLTYFRNQAPIDDSGMPKERFSAQMPNQSHSTLKIQSTQPQDSAVYLCASSLDRGIYSDYTFGSGTRLLVI.

As to this clone: Mouse germline and gene names are used. The CDR3 end falls 1 residue outside the read, so it is completed with the germline J gene. V is TRBV5 and J is TRBJ2-7; tentatively, D is TRBD2 (5 bases). This CDR3 is built from 13 residues. CDR1 and CDR2 from the germline V gene are LGHNA and YNLKQL (reference sequence). Trimming removed 2 bases from V and 3 bases from J, with 8 bases in between. Partial CDR3 DNA: TGTGCCAGCAGCCAAAGGCTGGGCTATGAACAGTAC. Protein: CASSQRLGYEQY. The entire CDR3 is CASSQRLGYEQYF.

Notes on this clone: The genes are named according to mouse. Sequencing ends 1 residue short of the CDR3 end; the germline J gene provides the rest. The rearrangement uses TRBV26 and TRBJ1-2; no clear D gene. The CDR3 consists of 14 residues. Trimming pared 2 bases from V and 4 bases from J, leaving 11 bases between. Germline lookup yields CDR1 KGHPV and CDR2 FQNQEV (reference sequence). CDR3 residues: CASSLEGSGSDYTF. CDR3 bases read: TGTGCCAGCAGTCTGGAAGGGTCGGGCTCCGACTACACC.

This clone is judged large. Here the gene names and germline are mouse. The CDR3 goes on 1 residue after the read ends, and that part is filled in from the germline J gene. The chain carries TRBV12-1 and TRBJ2-1, with TRBD2 matching over 10 bases. Germline V gene data show CDR1 as SGHSN and CDR2 as HYEKVE. V lost 4 bases to trimming and J lost 3 bases; unmatched junction nucleotides: 5. CDR3 size: 15 residues. CDR3 bases read: TGTGCCAGCTCCCGGACTGGGGGATTCTATGCTGAGCAGTTC. Amino acid sequence: CASSRTGGFYAEQF. The entire CDR3 protein is CASSRTGGFYAEQFF.

This clone qualifies as large (0.1 to 1%). Germline and genes: mouse. The read terminates 1 residue before the CDR3 end, so the remaining end is supplied by the germline J gene. The V and J genes are TRBV23 and TRBJ2-7; TRBD1, as called in the table, went unchecked against the DNA. The CDR3 contains 14 residues. Germline V gene lookup returns CDR1 KGHTA and CDR2 FQNQQP. The CDR3 loop is CSSSQSEQGWEQYF. CDR3 bases read: TGCTCCAGCAGTCAATCGGAACAGGGGTGGGAACAGTAC.

As regards this clone: Gene names are the mouse ones. The read stops 1 residue short of the end of the CDR3; the missing end is completed from the germline J gene. This chain joins TRBV23 and TRBJ1-4. The CDR3 is 16 amino acids. CDR1 and CDR2 from the germline V gene are KGHTA and FQNQQP. CDR3 sequence: CSSSQSGGLSNERLFF. CDR3 DNA (partial): TGCTCCAGCAGTCAATCGGGGGGTCTTTCCAACGAAAGATTATTT.

This clone was counted only a few times. These gene names are mouse names. The read ends 1 residue early relative to the CDR3; the germline J gene fills the gap. V gene TRBV16 combines with J gene TRBJ2-5; 7 bases are shared with TRBD2. V shed 5 bases, J shed 6 bases, and the junction held 5 bases outside the gene matches. Germline V gene data show CDR1 as SGHSA and CDR2 as FRNQAP. This CDR3 has 13 amino acids. CDR3 protein: CASSKPGLDTQYF. CDR3 DNA, as far as it was read: TGTGCAAGCAGCAAACCGGGACTGGACACCCAGTAC.

In the case of this clone: The listed genes are named as in mouse. Sequencing ends 1 residue short of the CDR3 end; the germline J gene provides the rest. This chain joins TRBV4 and TRBJ1-1, with 9 bases aligning to TRBD1. The V segment lost 5 bases and the J segment 8 bases; nucleotides outside the gene matches: 3. Germline V gene data show CDR1 as LGHDT and CDR2 as YNNKQL (reference sequence). CDR3 length equals 12 residues. The CDR3: CASSHRGREVFF. The CDR3 bases that were read are TGTGCCAGCAGCCACAGGGGGCGGGAAGTCTTC. Supplemented by reference TRBV4 and TRBJ1-1, the full variable domain reads ETAVFQTPNYHVTQVGNEVSFNCKQTLGHDTMYWYKQDSKKLLKIMFSYNNKQLIVNETVPRRFSPQSSDKAHLNLRIKSVEPEDSAVYLCASSHRGREVFFGKGTRLTVV.

Of note for this clone: This sequence may be a read error, since a much larger clone differs from it by one base. Gene names and germline match the mouse. The read comes to an end 1 residue before the CDR3 does, leaving the germline J gene to fill in the end. The chain carries TRBV3 and TRBJ1-3; D call uncertain. Trimming pared 4 bases from V and 0 bases from J, leaving 7 bases between. The CDR3 is 14 residues long. Germline assignment: CDR1 SNHLY and CDR2 FYNGKV (reference sequence). The CDR3 spells CASSSTNSGNTLYF. The CDR3 DNA, read in part, is TGTGCCAGCAGCTCGACAAATTCTGGAAATACGCTCTAT.

Details on this clone: Any gene name here is a mouse gene name. The read terminates 1 residue ahead of where the CDR3 ends, so the germline J gene completes it. The V call is TRBV29, the J call TRBJ1-2; no definite D call. Germline-derived CDR1 and CDR2 are MSHET and SYDVDS. V lost 7 bases and J 2 bases, leaving 14 bases between the germline ends. This CDR3 has 14 residues. The CDR3 region is CASTLCGRNSDYTF. The CDR3 DNA, read in part, is TGTGCTAGCACTTTGTGCGGGCGGAACTCCGACTACACC.

Comment on this clone: Mouse gene names apply. With the read ending 1 residue before the CDR3 end, the germline J gene is used to fill in that end. The chain combines TRBV24 with TRBJ2-3; no clear D. CDR3 length equals 12 residues. The V end lost 3 bases, the J end lost 0 bases, and 1 base lay between the germline ends. CDR1 KGHTA and CDR2 FRNEEI come from the germline V gene. The sequenced CDR3 bases are TGTGCCAGCAGTCTCAGTGCAGAAACGCTGTAT. It specifies CASSLSAETLY. The entire CDR3 is CASSLSAETLYF.